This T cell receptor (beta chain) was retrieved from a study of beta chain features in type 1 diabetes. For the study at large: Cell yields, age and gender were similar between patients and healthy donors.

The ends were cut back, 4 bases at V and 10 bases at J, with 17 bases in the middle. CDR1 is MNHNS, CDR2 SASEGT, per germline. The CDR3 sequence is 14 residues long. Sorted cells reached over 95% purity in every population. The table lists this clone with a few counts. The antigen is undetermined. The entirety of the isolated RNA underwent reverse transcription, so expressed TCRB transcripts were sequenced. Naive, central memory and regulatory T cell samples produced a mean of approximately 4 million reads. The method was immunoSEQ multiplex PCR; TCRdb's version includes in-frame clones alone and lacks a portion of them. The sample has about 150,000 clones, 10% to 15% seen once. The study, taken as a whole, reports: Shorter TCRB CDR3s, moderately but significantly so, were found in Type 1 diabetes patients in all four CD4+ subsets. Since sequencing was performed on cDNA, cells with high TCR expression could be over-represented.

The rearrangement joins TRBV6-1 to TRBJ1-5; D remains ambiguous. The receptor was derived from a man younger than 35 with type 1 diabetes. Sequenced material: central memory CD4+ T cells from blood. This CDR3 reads CASSAAFPVQPQHF. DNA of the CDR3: TGTGCCAGCAGTGCGGCATTCCCGGTCCAACCCCAGCATTTT.